This T cell receptor (beta chain) was identified during a study of T cells in localized non-small cell lung cancer. Sequencing was performed with immunoSEQ multiplex PCR; in TCRdb, only in-frame clones are kept and a portion is missing. The sample carries roughly 25,000 clones, roughly 84% recorded once. A few counts support this clone. In germline, CDR1 is MNHEY, CDR2 SMNVEV (reference sequence). Germline trimming cut 3 bases from V and 5 bases from J; bases unmatched to any gene: 9. The CDR3 extends over 16 amino acids. This sequence joins TRBV27 and TRBJ1-5; 8 bases fit TRBD1. The receptor was isolated from a man between 40 and 70 years old with stage II lung adenocarcinoma. The source material was PBMCs, sampled before any cancer treatment. The CDR3 protein is CASSFGSGGMYQPQHF. The CDR3 coding sequence is TGTGCCAGCAGTTTTGGTTCAGGGGGCATGTATCAGCCCCAGCATTTT.